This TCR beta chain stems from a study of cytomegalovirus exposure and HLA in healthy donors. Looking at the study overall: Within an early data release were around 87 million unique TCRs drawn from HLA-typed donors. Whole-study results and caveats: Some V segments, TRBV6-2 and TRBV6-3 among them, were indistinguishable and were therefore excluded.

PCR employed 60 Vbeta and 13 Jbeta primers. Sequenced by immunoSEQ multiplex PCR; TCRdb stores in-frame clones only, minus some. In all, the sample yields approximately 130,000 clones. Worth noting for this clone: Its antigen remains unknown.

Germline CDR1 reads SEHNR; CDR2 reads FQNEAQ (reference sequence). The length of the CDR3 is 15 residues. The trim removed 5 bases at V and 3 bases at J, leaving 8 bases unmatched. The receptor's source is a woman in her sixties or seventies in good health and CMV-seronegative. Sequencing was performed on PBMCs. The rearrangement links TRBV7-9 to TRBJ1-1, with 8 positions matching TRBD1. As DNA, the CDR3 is TGTGCCAGCAGCCCACGCAGGGGGCTCGACACTGAAGCTTTCTTT. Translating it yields CASSPRRGLDTEAFF.